This T cell receptor beta chain comes out of a study of PD-L1 blockade in urothelial cancer. The time point: pretreatment peripheral blood. Patients' urothelial carcinoma was locally advanced or metastatic. Generated by immunoSEQ multiplex PCR, the TCRdb table keeps only in-frame clones and is missing some. The sample records roughly 63,000 clones, 75% to 85% being singletons. Germline lookup yields CDR1 SGHRS and CDR2 YFSETQ. The CDR3 spans 16 residues. J was trimmed by 0 bases and V by 4 bases; bases with no gene match: 5. The starting material was PBMCs, obtained around atezolizumab (anti-PD-L1) treatment. This chain uses TRBV5-1 with TRBJ2-1; 9 bases align to TRBD2. The sequence derives from a man in his 70s with urothelial cancer. Here the CDR3 DNA reads TGCGCCAGCAGCCCCTGGACTAGCGTCTCCTACAATGAGCAGTTCTTC. Amino acids: CASSPWTSVSYNEQFF.